A selection of T cell receptor beta chains follows, all from one sample in a study of T cell responses to AZD1222 COVID-19 vaccine. This table comes from immunoSEQ multiplex PCR, and its TCRdb copy is limited to in-frame clones, with some not included. The sample comprises 150,000 to 190,000 clones, about 90% of which are singletons, and over 8% rests with the top ten. This specimen was peripheral blood, taken 28 days after the second AZD1222 dose. The receptors here all came from an adult who received the AZD1222 COVID-19 vaccine. CDR3s include the opening cysteine and the closing phenylalanine or tryptophan. D genes are given only for firm matches.

CASSPQGWNQETQYF . TRBJ2-5 TRBV11-2
CASSFEQGSGYTF . TRBJ1-2 TRBV11-2
CASRPEFSNQPQHF . TRBJ1-5 TRBV6-5
CASSLQGFSGNTIYF . TRBJ1-3 TRBV7-2
CASSTSGSYYNEQFF TRBD2 TRBJ2-1 TRBV4-3
CATSSSGNTIYF . TRBJ1-3 TRBV15
CASSKGLSYEQYF . TRBJ2-7 TRBV7-3
CAWSAGTSGTYEQYF TRBD2 TRBJ2-7 TRBV30
CASSGIGQGPRVTQYF . TRBJ2-3 TRBV11-2
CASRGGQAGYTF TRBD1 TRBJ1-2 TRBV6-4
CASSLGSDYGYTF . TRBJ1-2 TRBV5-1
CASSRQSMNTEAFF . TRBJ1-1 TRBV14
CASTPLQGGDGYTF . TRBJ1-2 TRBV5-1
CASSEGGLGANVLTF . TRBJ2-6 TRBV10-1
CASSPFGTGLETQYF . TRBJ2-5 TRBV7-2
CASSLGGQFEYF . TRBJ2-4 TRBV5-4
CASSRDRGEKLFF TRBD1 TRBJ1-4 TRBV7-3
CASSITVVTALNYGYTF . TRBJ1-2 TRBV19
CASTDSGFRNQPQHF . TRBJ1-5 TRBV16
CASSTGGGNAEAFF . TRBJ1-1 TRBV3-1/TRBV3-2
CASSLWSPQKRYEQYF . TRBJ2-7 TRBV28
CASSVVDEATDTQYF . TRBJ2-3 TRBV9
CASSPLRAKNIQYF . TRBJ2-4 TRBV7-2
CASSGTQAGELFF . TRBJ2-2 TRBV9
CASSPWGLGNQPQHF . TRBJ1-5 TRBV28
CASSSGGPVDEQFF TRBD2 TRBJ2-1 TRBV5-1
CASSLTSVGGYTF . TRBJ1-2 TRBV5-1
CASRQTLSTGGITDTQYF TRBD1 TRBJ2-3 TRBV9
CASTRWGAGYGYTF . TRBJ1-2 TRBV28
CASSYGVRGTGELFF . TRBJ2-2 TRBV6-6
CASSYGGSGANVLTF . TRBJ2-6 TRBV6-2/TRBV6-3
CASSSAGGPGEQFF TRBD2 TRBJ2-1 TRBV7-3
CASSFSGASGNTIYF . TRBJ1-3 TRBV11-3
CASSHRDTQRRRTSTDTQYF . TRBJ2-3 TRBV6-6
CSVRAGGKTTTANEQFF TRBD2 TRBJ2-1 TRBV29-1
CASSAGLVETQYF . TRBJ2-5 TRBV6-5
CASSQYGSRNTIYF . TRBJ1-3 TRBV14
CASSPPQNTGELFF . TRBJ2-2 TRBV5-4
CASSLVSDEQFF . TRBJ2-1 TRBV5-1
CASGWSRGYTF . TRBJ1-2 TRBV19
CASSDPGAKTEAFF . TRBJ1-1 TRBV2
CASSLRDTEAFF . TRBJ1-1 TRBV28
CATRPQGANNEKLFF . TRBJ1-4 TRBV5-1
CASSLHGQTYEQYF . TRBJ2-7 TRBV19
CASSEQGGTNTEAFF TRBD1 TRBJ1-1 TRBV28
CASSLIGLAGGPKETQYF TRBD2 TRBJ2-5 TRBV28
CASSQDPPLFEQFF . TRBJ2-1 TRBV14
CASKPVGTGGYEQYF TRBD1 TRBJ2-7 TRBV2
CASSQGGLGSGDSPLHF . TRBJ1-6 TRBV3-1/TRBV3-2
CATWITRTSGKIYEQYF TRBD2 TRBJ2-7 TRBV24-1
CASSAGLAGHEQFF TRBD2 TRBJ2-1 TRBV7-2